The T cell receptor beta chain described here comes from a study of T cell responses to AZD1222 COVID-19 vaccine (dated by TCRdb to the early 2020s). About the full investigation: Because spike-specific TCR depth and breadth did not differ between the two schedules, AZD1222 recipients who got a second dose at roughly 4 weeks were pooled with those who got a second dose at roughly 12 weeks. Trial participants were enrolled into age subgroups of 18-55, 56-69 and 70-plus years, which contained roughly 150, 30 and 60 TCR-sequenced participants, respectively. TCR sequencing covered some 250 trial participants: about 210 given two doses of AZD1222 and 26 given two doses of MenACWY control vaccine.

The research as a whole found: A significant rise in spike-specific TCR breadth and depth was observed after two AZD1222 doses relative to day 0 and relative to MenACWY recipients. Reportedly, almost half of the unique spike-specific TCRs recognized epitopes lying outside the regions that are mutated in the B.1.351 and B.1.1.7 variants. Conclusions about previously exposed vaccinees are limited because only a handful of AZD1222 recipients were SARS-CoV-2 seropositive at baseline. In the small 56-69-year group, the increase in depth fell short of significance, most likely because of low power. Because no samples from the day 14 peak response were available, repertoires could be characterized only after the peak T cell response. Participants were mostly white British, with more females than males. The authors suggested clonal diversity may have been underestimated. The whole spike protein was spanned by vaccine-associated CD4 TCRs, and dominant responses were seen in regions 160-218 and 743-854.

In the case of this clone: Its binding antigen is unknown. Base qualities were left out, and no much larger clone turns up one base away.

The CDR3 regions of human TCRbeta chains were analyzed by immunosequencing. Under the source paper's analysis protocol: TCRs in the repertoires were matched against a reference library of SARS-CoV-2-specific TCRs that had been generated with the MIRA antigen-specificity platform. Breadth meant the fraction of unique TCRs that were SARS-CoV-2-associated, whereas depth meant the fraction of total T cells that were SARS-CoV-2-associated. Using the MIRA data, each spike-specific TCR was assigned both to the spike region to which the TCR was reactive and to a CD4 or CD8 class. Log10-transformed breadth and depth values were compared by one-way ANOVA with Sidak's multiple comparisons tests. In TCRdb, the immuneACCESS table is reduced to in-frame sequences with V and J assigned. These tables do not hold every clone; where another copy was compared, an unresolved V gene accounts for under half, and the others remain unexplained. V and J calls and clone size are given by that table; D and trimming were obtained from the DNA. In this sample the table shows roughly 160,000 clones, 88% of which occur a single time. Of the sample, roughly 5.5% is held by the ten largest clones.

The time point label, as the study defines it: baseline before first vaccination. Samples from vaccinated people were obtained from the UK trials COV001 and COV002, which included a single-blind randomized controlled phase 2/3 trial of AZD1222 (ChAdOx1 nCoV-19) in healthy adults. Trial participant PBMC samples were collected at day 0 and day 28 after the second dose for TCRbeta chain sequencing. Clipping removes 5 bases from V and 10 bases from J, with 16 as the unmatched junction base count. The CDR3 holds 15 amino acids from the cysteine to the phenylalanine. Only the CDR3 DNA is retained, 45 bases long and in frame from the first base. CDR1 is given as SQVTM and CDR2 as ANQGSEA, both from the germline V gene.

The TCR was taken from an adult in good health. The chain is encoded by TRBV29-1 joined to TRBJ2-1; 8 bases in between match TRBD2. The source material was peripheral blood, sampled on day 0 of AZD1222 vaccination. The sequenced DNA: TGCAGCGTTTCGAGAAGCGGGGGCCCTCACGGGGAGCAGTTCTTC. Translated, this gives CSVSRSGGPHGEQFF.